Listed below are T cell receptor beta chains from one sample, sequenced in a study of T cell changes during pregnancy in multiple sclerosis. Profiled with immunoSEQ multiplex PCR; TCRdb holds only in-frame clones, not every one. The data show roughly 84,000 clones, roughly 93% seen once. This material consisted of peripheral blood, taken in the third trimester of pregnancy. Receptors were obtained from a female donor in good health, enrolled as a control in a pregnancy study. CDR3s include the opening cysteine and the closing phenylalanine or tryptophan. A D gene is named only where the DNA matches it firmly. Clone size is stated in some rows and not others, as once, few, many or a class when expanded.

D gene	clone size	V gene	J gene	CDR3 protein	CDR3 DNA
NA	NA	TRBV4-2	TRBJ2-1	CASSQDLNEQFF	TGTGCCAGCAGCCAAGATCTCAATGAGCAGTTCTTC
NA	NA	TRBV14	TRBJ1-3	CASSRPGSGNTIYF	TGTGCCAGCAGCCGTCCAGGGTCGGGAAACACCATATATTTT
NA	NA	TRBV18	TRBJ2-4	CASSPDSGGGNIQYF	TGTGCCAGCTCACCGGACAGTGGCGGTGGGAACATTCAGTACTTC
NA	NA	TRBV30	TRBJ2-7	CAWGSGLNEQYF	TGTGCCTGGGGGTCGGGGTTGAACGAGCAGTACTTC
TRBD2	NA	TRBV2	TRBJ2-7	CASTLAGLEQYF	TGTGCCAGCACTCTAGCGGGACTCGAGCAGTACTTC
NA	NA	TRBV7-2	TRBJ2-1	CASSYSPLAPQFF	TGTGCCAGCAGCTACTCCCCTCTAGCTCCCCAGTTCTTC
NA	NA	TRBV9	TRBJ1-1	CASSGKRERHTEAFF	TGTGCCAGCAGCGGGAAGAGGGAGAGGCACACTGAAGCTTTCTTT
TRBD2	NA	TRBV2	TRBJ2-1	CASSDSGIYNEQFF	TGTGCCAGCAGTGATAGCGGGATCTACAATGAGCAGTTCTTC
TRBD1	NA	TRBV7-9	TRBJ1-1	CASSFGDRATEAFF	TGTGCCAGCAGCTTCGGTGACAGGGCCACTGAAGCTTTCTTT
NA	NA	TRBV5-5	TRBJ1-4	CASSLQSFATNEKLFF	TGTGCCAGCAGCCTACAGTCATTCGCAACTAATGAAAAACTGTTTTTT
NA	NA	TRBV6-5	TRBJ1-3	CASIPDTPGNTIYF	TGTGCCAGCATCCCCGACACTCCTGGAAACACCATATATTTT
TRBD1	once	TRBV5-6	TRBJ2-7	CASSLDRVAYEQYF	TGTGCCAGCAGCCTAGACAGGGTGGCCTACGAGCAGTACTTC
TRBD1	NA	TRBV11-3	TRBJ2-5	CASSPITGATQYF	TGTGCCAGCAGCCCCATAACAGGGGCGACCCAGTACTTC
TRBD1	NA	TRBV9	TRBJ2-2	CASSATDRVSGELFF	TGTGCCAGCAGCGCAACCGACAGGGTCTCCGGGGAGCTGTTTTTT
TRBD1	NA	TRBV7-2	TRBJ1-2	CASSLAGARTGETNYGYTF	TGTGCCAGCAGCTTAGCTGGGGCTCGGACAGGGGAGACTAACTATGGCTACACCTTC
TRBD1	NA	TRBV7-9	TRBJ1-2	CASSLKDRGLKSYTF	TGTGCCAGCAGCTTAAAGGACAGGGGCCTCAAAAGCTACACCTTC
TRBD1	NA	TRBV2	TRBJ1-5	CASSATGVSNQPQHF	TGTGCCAGCAGCGCGACAGGGGTGAGCAATCAGCCCCAGCATTTT
TRBD1	NA	TRBV5-6	TRBJ2-1	CASSWDRPFAYNEQFF	TGTGCCAGCAGCTGGGACAGGCCTTTTGCCTACAATGAGCAGTTCTTC
NA	NA	TRBV29-1	TRBJ1-2	CSGLTGMSEGYTF	TGCAGCGGCCTGACGGGGATGAGTGAGGGCTACACCTTC
NA	NA	TRBV5-5	TRBJ2-7	CASSNGWEQYF	TGTGCCAGCAGCAACGGGTGGGAGCAGTACTTC
TRBD1	NA	TRBV19	TRBJ2-5	CASSIDATGFQETQYF	TGTGCCAGTAGTATAGATGCGACAGGGTTCCAAGAGACCCAGTACTTC
NA	NA	TRBV28	TRBJ2-1	CASSLWTGNEQFF	TGTGCCAGCAGTTTATGGACGGGGAATGAGCAGTTCTTC
NA	NA	TRBV30	TRBJ2-7	CAWSVVGLPYEQYF	TGTGCCTGGAGTGTAGTGGGGCTACCCTACGAGCAGTACTTC
NA	NA	TRBV20-1	TRBJ1-2	CSANLRRGYTF	TGCAGTGCTAACCTCCGCCGGGGCTACACCTTC
TRBD1	NA	TRBV14	TRBJ2-7	CASSQGTGGGYEQYF	TGTGCCAGCAGCCAAGGGACAGGGGGTGGCTACGAGCAGTACTTC
TRBD1	NA	TRBV13	TRBJ2-2	CASSSLSGGSGELFF	TGTGCCAGCAGCTCACTTTCAGGGGGCTCCGGGGAGCTGTTTTTT